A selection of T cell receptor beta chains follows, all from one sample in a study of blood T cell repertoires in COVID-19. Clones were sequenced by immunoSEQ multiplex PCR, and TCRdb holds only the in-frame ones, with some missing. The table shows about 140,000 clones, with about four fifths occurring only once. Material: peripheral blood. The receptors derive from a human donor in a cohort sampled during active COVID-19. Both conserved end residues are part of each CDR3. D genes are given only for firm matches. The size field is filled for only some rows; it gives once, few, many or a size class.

cdr3_nt: TGTGCCAGCTCACCCCCCCAGCCCGGGGGATCGAACACTGAAGCTTTCTTT; cdr3_aa: CASSPPQPGGSNTEAFF; d_call: -; v_call: TRBV18; clone_size: -; j_call: TRBJ1-1
cdr3_nt: TGTGCCAGCAGTCGAAGCCTCTCTGGAAACACCATATATTTT; cdr3_aa: CASSRSLSGNTIYF; d_call: -; v_call: TRBV7-2; clone_size: -; j_call: TRBJ1-3
cdr3_nt: TGTGCCAGCAGTTACTCGGGACACAATAATCAGCCCCAGCATTTT; cdr3_aa: CASSYSGHNNQPQHF; d_call: -; v_call: TRBV6-5; clone_size: -; j_call: TRBJ1-5
cdr3_nt: TGTGCCACCAGCAGAGACAGGGGGCCTTCCTTCTACGAGCAGTACTTC; cdr3_aa: CATSRDRGPSFYEQYF; d_call: TRBD1; v_call: TRBV15; clone_size: -; j_call: TRBJ2-7
cdr3_nt: TGTGCCAGCAGCTTTACGAACACCGGGGAGCTGTTTTTT; cdr3_aa: CASSFTNTGELFF; d_call: -; v_call: TRBV7-3; clone_size: few; j_call: TRBJ2-2
cdr3_nt: TGTGCCAGCAGTTTAGGTAGCGGGAGCCCCTACAATGAGCAGTTCTTC; cdr3_aa: CASSLGSGSPYNEQFF; d_call: TRBD2; v_call: TRBV28; clone_size: -; j_call: TRBJ2-1
cdr3_nt: TGTGCCAGCAGGTCCGAAGCGGGGTTTGGAAACACCATATATTTT; cdr3_aa: CASRSEAGFGNTIYF; d_call: -; v_call: TRBV2; clone_size: -; j_call: TRBJ1-3
cdr3_nt: TGCGCCAGCAGCCAAGTCGGCGGGAGTCGGAATGAGCAGTTCTTC; cdr3_aa: CASSQVGGSRNEQFF; d_call: TRBD2; v_call: TRBV4-1; clone_size: -; j_call: TRBJ2-1
cdr3_nt: TGTGCCAGCTCACGGGTTAGGGGGAACACTGAAGCTTTCTTT; cdr3_aa: CASSRVRGNTEAFF; d_call: -; v_call: TRBV18; clone_size: -; j_call: TRBJ1-1
cdr3_nt: TGTGCCAGCAAAGGGGGACCGGCAACTAATGAAAAACTGTTTTTT; cdr3_aa: CASKGGPATNEKLFF; d_call: -; v_call: TRBV7-2; clone_size: -; j_call: TRBJ1-4
cdr3_nt: TGCGCCAGCAGCCAAGATCGGGGAGGGCTCATCAACGAGCAGTACTTC; cdr3_aa: CASSQDRGGLINEQYF; d_call: TRBD2; v_call: TRBV4-1; clone_size: -; j_call: TRBJ2-7
cdr3_nt: TGTGCTAGCAGCTTAGCCGTGGGGAGCCCCAATGAGCAGTTCTTC; cdr3_aa: CASSLAVGSPNEQFF; d_call: -; v_call: TRBV7-7; clone_size: -; j_call: TRBJ2-1
cdr3_nt: TGCGCCAAGCCACCGGGACAGGGAGTTCCAAGCAATCAGCCCCAGCATTTT; cdr3_aa: CAKPPGQGVPSNQPQHF; d_call: TRBD1; v_call: TRBV5-1; clone_size: few; j_call: TRBJ1-5
cdr3_nt: TGTGCCAGTAGTATAGAAGCGGTGGCGGGAGTAACCCACAATGAGCAGTTCTTC; cdr3_aa: CASSIEAVAGVTHNEQFF; d_call: TRBD2; v_call: TRBV19; clone_size: -; j_call: TRBJ2-1
cdr3_nt: TGTGCCAGCAGTTTCGCGGGAGGAAATGAGCAGTTCTTC; cdr3_aa: CASSFAGGNEQFF; d_call: TRBD2; v_call: TRBV27; clone_size: -; j_call: TRBJ2-1
cdr3_nt: TGTGCCTGGAGTGCCCGATTAACTAGCGTACCCTACGAGCAGTACTTC; cdr3_aa: CAWSARLTSVPYEQYF; d_call: TRBD2; v_call: TRBV30; clone_size: -; j_call: TRBJ2-7
cdr3_nt: TGTGCCAGCAGCTTAAACTTCGACGGGGTCGAGCAGTACTTC; cdr3_aa: CASSLNFDGVEQYF; d_call: -; v_call: TRBV7-9; clone_size: -; j_call: TRBJ2-7
cdr3_nt: TGTGCCAGCCGCTCCGGGACTAACTATGGCTACACCTTC; cdr3_aa: CASRSGTNYGYTF; d_call: -; v_call: TRBV27; clone_size: -; j_call: TRBJ1-2
cdr3_nt: TGTGCCACCAGTGTCCTGGGGGGACAGGGGTTAAGCAATCAGCCCCAGCATTTT; cdr3_aa: CATSVLGGQGLSNQPQHF; d_call: TRBD1; v_call: TRBV24-1; clone_size: few; j_call: TRBJ1-5